One sample yielded the 25 T cell receptor beta chains listed below, sequenced in a study of PD-1 blockade in classical Hodgkin lymphoma. The assay was immunoSEQ multiplex PCR, and TCRdb's table has in-frame clones only and misses some. The data show nearly 55,000 clones, roughly 80% seen once. Following autologous stem cell transplantation, relapse occurred in every patient, and exposure to brentuximab vedotin varied. This specimen was peripheral blood mononuclear cells (PBMCs), taken at baseline. Receptors were obtained from a human donor with classical Hodgkin lymphoma.

This chain links TRBV10-3 with TRBJ1-2; 8 bases fit TRBD1. Germline-derived CDR1 and CDR2 are ENHRY and SYGVKD. Trimming at V came to 9 bases and at J to 1 base, leaving 13 bases not matched to a gene. The CDR3 extends over 16 amino acids. The CDR3 loop is CAIYHDTDRVNYGYTF. The CDR3 coding sequence is TGTGCCATTTACCACGACACGGACAGGGTTAACTATGGCTACACCTTC.

The chain is built from TRBV4-3 and TRBJ2-1; a weak D match, TRBD2 (6 bases). The V gene's germline CDR1 is LGHNA and CDR2 YSLEER. V gave up 0 bases and J gave up 7 bases, with 16 bases separating them. The CDR3 sequence is 16 residues long. The CDR3 DNA reads as TGCGCCAGCAGCCAAGATGTGGGGACTTTCAGAAATGAGCAGTTCTTC. It yields the protein CASSQDVGTFRNEQFF.

In this sample, this clone turned up a few times. The V call is TRBV9, the J call TRBJ2-2, with TRBD1 as a possible D gene (5 bases). The CDR3 covers 16 residues. Trimming cost V 4 bases and J 0 bases, with 13 bases left between them. The germline CDR1 and CDR2 sequences are SGDLS and YYNGEE. Written as DNA, the CDR3 is TGTGCCAGCAGCATATCATCCAGGGCGAACACCGGGGAGCTGTTTTTT. Translating gives CASSISSRANTGELFF.

A single count supports this clone. The V and J genes are TRBV30 and TRBJ2-1; D gene ambiguous. CDR3 length equals 13 residues. The V end lost 3 bases, the J end lost 2 bases, and 8 bases lay between the germline ends. From germline, CDR1 is GTSNPN and CDR2 SVGIG (reference sequence). The chain's CDR3 is CAWRDVPYNEQFF. CDR3 nucleotide sequence: TGTGCCTGGAGAGACGTGCCCTACAATGAGCAGTTCTTC.

This clone was detected only once. V is TRBV11-2 and J is TRBJ2-7, with 7 bases identical to TRBD1. The CDR3 extends over 12 amino acids. Germline assignment: CDR1 SGHAT and CDR2 FQNNGV. The V and J ends lost 1 base and 13 bases, in that order; junction bases with no gene match: 7. CDR3 region: CASSLADRVGYF. In DNA, the CDR3 is TGTGCCAGCAGCTTAGCAGACAGGGTCGGATACTTC.

This clone came up once. This chain links TRBV6-5 with TRBJ1-1; D unresolved. The CDR3 sequence is 14 residues long. V was clipped by 0 bases and J by 5 bases, with 10 bases between them. Germline lookup yields CDR1 MNHEY and CDR2 SVGAGI. CDR3 bases: TGTGCCAGCAGTTACTCGCGGGTGAGGACTGAAGCTTTCTTT. This codes for CASSYSRVRTEAFF.

The sample holds many counts of this clone. The rearrangement joins TRBV2 to TRBJ2-1; D gene ambiguous. CDR1 and CDR2 from the germline V gene are SNHLY and FYNNEI. The CDR3 sequence is 12 residues long. Trimming shortened V by 6 bases and J by 5 bases, and 8 bases separated the two germline ends. The DNA for the CDR3 is TGTGCCAGCAGAGAGACGGACAATGAGCAGTTCTTC. Translating it yields CASRETDNEQFF. Based on the CDR3 plus reference TRBV2 and TRBJ2-1, the full variable domain is EPEVTQTPSHQVTQMGQEVILRCVPISNHLYFYWYRQILGQKVEFLVSFYNNEISEKSEIFDDQFSVERPDGSNFTLKIRSTKLEDSAMYFCASRETDNEQFFGPGTRLTVL.

This clone was recorded once. The genes are TRBV29-1 and TRBJ1-1; D may be TRBD1 (6 bases). Deletions cut 6 bases from V and 6 bases from J, with 23 bases between. There are 15 residues in the CDR3. Germline V gives CDR1 SQVTM, CDR2 ANQGSEA. CDR3 nucleotide sequence: TGCAGCGTCACGACAGGAACGAACATGGGGGCTGAAGCTTTCTTT. Amino acid sequence: CSVTTGTNMGAEAFF. The variable domain in full, with the rest retrieved from reference TRBV29-1 and TRBJ1-1, is SAVISQKPSRDICQRGTSLTIQCQVDSQVTMMFWYRQQPGQSLTLIATANQGSEATYESGFVIDKFPISRPNLTFSTLTVSNMSPEDSSIYLCSVTTGTNMGAEAFFGQGTRLTVV.

This clone was recorded many times. The CDR3 sequence: CASSTDLGAEAFF. CDR3 nucleotide sequence: TGTGCCAGTAGTACTGATCTCGGCGCTGAAGCTTTCTTT. V usage is TRBV19 and J usage is TRBJ1-1; D is uncertain. Germline V lookup: CDR1 LNHDA, CDR2 SQIVND (reference sequence). CDR3 length: 13 residues. The germline V and J ends were trimmed by 4 bases and 6 bases, with 12 bases remaining between them.

The CDR3 DNA sequence: TGTGCCAGCATCACAGACAGGGACTATGGCTACACCTTC. Its protein is CASITDRDYGYTF. The chain carries TRBV2 and TRBJ1-2; the match to TRBD1 covers 7 bases. J lost 3 bases, V lost 7 bases, and 5 bases had no gene match. Germline V gives CDR1 SNHLY, CDR2 FYNNEI. There are 13 residues in the CDR3.

The chain couples TRBV6-6 to TRBJ2-1; 9 bases line up with TRBD1. Losses at the gene ends were 10 bases for V and 4 bases for J; bases not matched to a gene: 11. In germline, CDR1 is MNHNY, CDR2 SVGAGI (reference sequence). CDR3 length: 15 amino acids. CDR3 loop: CATALGTGPYNEQFF. CDR3 coding DNA: TGTGCCACCGCCCTCGGGACAGGGCCATACAATGAGCAGTTCTTC.

In nucleotides, the CDR3 is TGTGCCAGCAGCAACTCTGGCTTGTTGGAGACCCAGTACTTC. Its protein is CASSNSGLLETQYF. The J gene is TRBJ2-5, the V gene TRBV7-2; unclear D gene. In germline, CDR1 is SGHTA, CDR2 FQGNSA. The V end lost 5 bases, the J end lost 5 bases, and 15 bases lay between the germline ends. CDR3 size: 14 residues.

There are a few counts of this clone. V is TRBV27 and J is TRBJ1-1; 7 bases match TRBD1. V shed 2 bases, J shed 1 base, and the junction held 7 bases outside the gene matches. The V gene's germline CDR1 is MNHEY and CDR2 SMNVEV (reference sequence). This CDR3 comprises 16 residues. CDR3 in DNA: TGTGCCAGCAGTTTACAGGGACAGCGAAGGAACACTGAAGCTTTCTTT. Translated: CASSLQGQRRNTEAFF.

J is TRBJ2-6 and V is TRBV5-4; D uncertain. Germline-derived CDR1 and CDR2 are SGHNT and YYREEE (reference sequence). The CDR3 sequence is 15 residues long. Trimming pared 3 bases from V and 2 bases from J, leaving 9 bases between. The CDR3 nucleotides are TGTGCCAGCAGCTCTGAGAGCACTGGGGCCAACGTCCTGACTTTC. Translated, it gives CASSSESTGANVLTF.

This chain links TRBV6-1 with TRBJ2-5, with TRBD1 identical over 9 bases. The germline gives CDR1 MNHNS, CDR2 SASEGT. The CDR3 has 13 amino acids. V lost 6 bases to trimming and J lost 5 bases; unmatched junction nucleotides: 4. CDR3 coding DNA: TGTGCCAGCAGCAGACAGGGGGACGAGACCCAGTACTTC. Its protein product is CASSRQGDETQYF.

This clone turned up a few times. The chain combines TRBV4-1 with TRBJ1-5, with unresolved D. This CDR3 has 15 amino acids. With 1 base removed from V and 1 base from J, the gap between germline ends came to 8 bases. CDR1 and CDR2 (germline): MGHRA, YSYEKL. The CDR3 DNA sequence: TGCGCCAGCAGCCAAGCGCAGAGGAGCAATCAGCCCCAGCATTTT. It yields the protein CASSQAQRSNQPQHF.

The chain uses TRBV28 and TRBJ2-6; D unresolved. V was cut by 5 bases and J by 0 bases, with 8 bases left in between. Germline-derived CDR1 and CDR2 are MDHEN and SYDVKM. The CDR3 spans 15 residues. CDR3 bases: TGTGCCAGCAGTCCAGCGAGCTCTGGGGCCAACGTCCTGACTTTC. Its translation: CASSPASSGANVLTF.

The chain links TRBV11-2 to TRBJ1-5; D remains ambiguous. V shed 1 base and J shed 5 bases, with 6 bases lying between them. The CDR3 runs to 13 residues. In germline, CDR1 is SGHAT, CDR2 FQNNGV. CDR3 nucleotides: TGTGCCAGCAGCTTAGGATTAGATCAGCCCCAGCATTTT. Translation: CASSLGLDQPQHF.

The J gene is TRBJ1-5, the V gene TRBV29-1; no definite D call. The CDR3 covers 12 residues. With 4 bases removed from V and 9 bases from J, the gap between germline ends came to 13 bases. CDR1 SQVTM and CDR2 ANQGSEA come from the germline V gene. CDR3 DNA: TGCAGCGTTGGAGATATACCAGGGCCCCAGCATTTT. This codes for CSVGDIPGPQHF. The entire variable domain, with the rest obtained from reference TRBV29-1 and TRBJ1-5, is as follows: SAVISQKPSRDICQRGTSLTIQCQVDSQVTMMFWYRQQPGQSLTLIATANQGSEATYESGFVIDKFPISRPNLTFSTLTVSNMSPEDSSIYLCSVGDIPGPQHFGDGTRLSIL.

The chain recombines TRBV9 with TRBJ2-5; D remains ambiguous. The CDR3 loop spans 15 amino acids. Germline V gene sequence: CDR1 SGDLS, CDR2 YYNGEE. V shed 1 base and J shed 6 bases, with 16 bases lying between them. CDR3: CASSVSSGAPKTQYF. CDR3 coding DNA: TGTGCCAGCAGCGTAAGTTCAGGCGCTCCGAAGACCCAGTACTTC.

The chain links TRBV6-6 to TRBJ2-7; D perhaps matches TRBD2 (5 bases). Germline V gene data show CDR1 as MNHNY and CDR2 as SVGAGI (reference sequence). The CDR3 spans 13 residues. V was cut by 10 bases and J by 3 bases, with 16 bases left in between. The CDR3 coding sequence is TGTGCCACCAGAGAGAGGGATGACTACGAGCAGTACTTC. Translating gives CATRERDDYEQYF.

The chain is built from TRBV29-1 and TRBJ2-1; weak D call: TRBD2 (6 bases). From germline, CDR1 is SQVTM and CDR2 ANQGSEA. The CDR3 has 15 amino acids. The V gene lost 7 bases and the J gene lost 5 bases, with 21 bases spanning the gap. The CDR3 DNA follows: TGCAGCGGTGTGGTCGGTATTCCGGGGGACAATGAGCAGTTCTTC. It translates to CSGVVGIPGDNEQFF.

This chain joins TRBV14 and TRBJ1-2; D not resolved. V lost 4 bases and J lost 6, with 15 bases in between. The CDR3 sequence is 14 residues long. In germline, CDR1 is SGHDN, CDR2 FVKESK. This chain's CDR3 is CASSLGNEGHGYTF. CDR3 DNA sequence: TGTGCCAGCAGCCTGGGGAACGAGGGCCATGGCTACACCTTC.

The chain employs TRBV4-2 and TRBJ2-7; 9 bases line up with TRBD1. CDR3 length: 15 amino acids. V shed 1 base, J shed 5 bases, and the junction held 6 bases outside the gene matches. The germline CDR1 and CDR2 sequences are LGHNA and YNFKEQ. CDR3 sequence (DNA): TGTGCCAGCAGCCAAGCGTCGGGACAGGGTAACGAGCAGTACTTC. Translated: CASSQASGQGNEQYF.

The V call is TRBV30, the J call TRBJ2-2, with D unclear. In germline, CDR1 is GTSNPN, CDR2 SVGIG (reference sequence). The V end was cut by 0 bases, the J end by 6 bases, with 8 bases between. The CDR3 totals 13 residues. CDR3 residues: CAWSVLGPGELFF. DNA of the CDR3: TGTGCCTGGAGTGTTCTGGGCCCCGGGGAGCTGTTTTTT.